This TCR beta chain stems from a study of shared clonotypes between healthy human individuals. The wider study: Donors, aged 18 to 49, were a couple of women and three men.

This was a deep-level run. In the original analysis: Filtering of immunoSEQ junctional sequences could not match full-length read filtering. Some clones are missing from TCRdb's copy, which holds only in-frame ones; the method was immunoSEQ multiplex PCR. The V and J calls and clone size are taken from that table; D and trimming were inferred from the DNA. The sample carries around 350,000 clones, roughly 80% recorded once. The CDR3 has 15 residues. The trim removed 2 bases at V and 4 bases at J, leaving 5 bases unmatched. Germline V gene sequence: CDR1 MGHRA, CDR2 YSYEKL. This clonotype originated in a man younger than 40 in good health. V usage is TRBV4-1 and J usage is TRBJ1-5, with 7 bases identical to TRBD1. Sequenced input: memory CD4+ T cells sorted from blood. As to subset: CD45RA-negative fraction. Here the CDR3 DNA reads TGCGCCAGCAGCCAATCGACAGGGAGGAATCAGCCCCAGCATTTT. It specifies CASSQSTGRNQPQHF.